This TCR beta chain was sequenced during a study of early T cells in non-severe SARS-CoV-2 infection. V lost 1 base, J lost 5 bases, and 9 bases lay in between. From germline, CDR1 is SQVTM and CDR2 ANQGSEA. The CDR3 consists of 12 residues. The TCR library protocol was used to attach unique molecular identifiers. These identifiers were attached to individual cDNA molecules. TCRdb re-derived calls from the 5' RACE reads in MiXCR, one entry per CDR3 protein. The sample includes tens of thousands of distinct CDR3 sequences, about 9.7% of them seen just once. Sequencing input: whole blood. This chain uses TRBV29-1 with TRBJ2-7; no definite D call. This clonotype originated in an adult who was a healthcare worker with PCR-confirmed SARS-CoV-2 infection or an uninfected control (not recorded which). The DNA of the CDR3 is TGCAGCGTTGAAGCATCGCACCACGAGCAGTACTTC. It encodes CSVEASHHEQYF.